Presented here are 9 T cell receptor beta chains from one specimen sequenced in a study of cytomegalovirus exposure and HLA in healthy donors. In the PCR, 60 Vbeta and 13 Jbeta primers were used. Sequencing used immunoSEQ multiplex PCR; TCRdb keeps in-frame clones, though not all of them. Of 150,000 to 200,000 clones listed, 65% to 85% were seen once; the top ten hold 7%. The sample was PBMCs. The origin of the receptors is a woman between 40 and 55 years old in good health and CMV-seropositive.

The CDR3 loop is CASSTNSQKDYGYTF. CDR3 nucleotide sequence: TGTGCCAGCAGTACAAATTCACAGAAAGACTATGGCTACACCTTC. The chain has TRBV28 and TRBJ1-2, with unresolved D. The CDR3 sequence is 15 residues long. Trimming took 5 bases from V and 3 from J, leaving 16 bases between them. CDR1 and CDR2 from the germline V gene are MDHEN and SYDVKM.

In this sample, this clone turned up a few times. The chain is built from TRBV10-3 and TRBJ1-1; D is perhaps TRBD1 (5 bases). The CDR3 has 13 residues. Trimming cost V 7 bases and J 1 base, with 10 bases left between them. Germline lookup yields CDR1 ENHRY and CDR2 SYGVKD. The CDR3 here is CAITTDRNTEAFF. CDR3 in DNA: TGTGCCATCACTACCGACAGGAACACTGAAGCTTTCTTT.

V usage is TRBV4-2 and J usage is TRBJ2-7, with D unclear. In germline, CDR1 is LGHNA, CDR2 YNFKEQ. Trimming took 4 bases from V and 0 from J, leaving 13 bases between them. This CDR3 is built from 15 residues. CDR3 bases: TGTGCCAGCAGCCCCCAACGAGGCGGCTCCTACGAGCAGTACTTC. Protein product: CASSPQRGGSYEQYF.

This chain connects TRBV19 to TRBJ1-1; possibly TRBD1 for D (6 bases). V lost 4 bases to trimming and J lost 3 bases, with 12 bases between them. The CDR3 loop spans 14 amino acids. Germline V gene sequence: CDR1 LNHDA, CDR2 SQIVND (reference sequence). The CDR3 DNA is TGTGCCAGTAGTACCCTTGGGGGCTACACTGAAGCTTTCTTT. It yields the protein CASSTLGGYTEAFF. The complete variable domain, with remaining parts taken from reference TRBV19 and TRBJ1-1, reads DGGITQSPKYLFRKEGQNVTLSCEQNLNHDAMYWYRQDPGQGLRLIYYSQIVNDFQKGDIAEGYSVSREKKESFPLTVTSAQKNPTAFYLCASSTLGGYTEAFFGQGTRLTVV.

The rearrangement links TRBV5-4 to TRBJ2-5, with 9 bases identical to TRBD1. In germline, CDR1 is SGHNT, CDR2 YYREEE (reference sequence). V shed 4 bases, J shed 5 bases, and the junction held 12 bases outside the gene matches. This CDR3 has 16 residues. As DNA, the CDR3 is TGTGCCAGCAGCCATGGTGAGGGGACAGGGAGTGAGACCCAGTACTTC. This gives the protein CASSHGEGTGSETQYF.

This clone has a single count. The chain recombines TRBV28 with TRBJ1-2; D is ambiguous. V was cut by 6 bases and J by 7 bases, with 15 bases left in between. There are 13 residues in the CDR3. Germline CDR1 is MDHEN and CDR2 is SYDVKM. CDR3 sequence reads: CASSFPLVPGYTF. For the CDR3, the DNA is TGTGCCAGCAGCTTTCCCCTTGTCCCTGGCTACACCTTC.

CDR3 nucleotides: TGTGCCAGTAGATGGCGGGAGAACACCGGGGAGCTGTTTTTT. Encoded protein: CASRWRENTGELFF. The chain couples TRBV19 to TRBJ2-2; TRBD2 is a possible D gene (6 bases). CDR3 length: 14 amino acids. Trimming took 6 bases from V and 1 from J, leaving 9 bases between them. Per the germline V gene, CDR1 is LNHDA and CDR2 is SQIVND (reference sequence). The complete variable domain, with remaining parts taken from reference TRBV19 and TRBJ2-2, reads DGGITQSPKYLFRKEGQNVTLSCEQNLNHDAMYWYRQDPGQGLRLIYYSQIVNDFQKGDIAEGYSVSREKKESFPLTVTSAQKNPTAFYLCASRWRENTGELFFGEGSRLTVL.

The chain joins TRBV18 to TRBJ1-1; D is ambiguous. The V end lost 3 bases, the J end lost 1 base, and 6 bases lay between the germline ends. This CDR3 comprises 13 residues. The germline V gene encodes CDR1 KGHSH and CDR2 LQKENI. The CDR3 reads CASSPSGNTEAFF. The CDR3 nucleotides read TGTGCCAGCTCACCGTCCGGGAACACTGAAGCTTTCTTT.

The table lists this clone with a few counts. The chain has TRBV7-2 and TRBJ2-7, with D hard to call. CDR1 is SGHTA, CDR2 FQGNSA, per germline. V was trimmed by 1 base and J by 7 bases, leaving 8 bases between them. The CDR3 has 12 residues. The CDR3 DNA sequence: TGTGCCAGCAGCTTAGGGGCACCTGAGCAGTACTTC. Its translation: CASSLGAPEQYF.